These 10 T cell receptor beta chains were sequenced from one sample in a study of blood T cells in healthy people across ages. Sample-barcoded 5' priming and a J-beta primer mix drove a second PCR of 7 to 11 cycles. TCRdb analysed the 5' RACE reads with MiXCR anew, one entry per CDR3 protein. The sample records about 1,500,000 distinct CDR3 sequences, 35% to 45% being singletons. Sequenced: blood. These receptor sequences come from a woman aged 18-35 years in good health.

The V and J genes are TRBV20-1 and TRBJ2-1, with D perhaps TRBD2 (6 bases). This CDR3 has 15 amino acids. Germline CDR1 reads DFQATT; CDR2 reads SNEGSKA (reference sequence). DNA for the CDR3: TGCTCCGCCCCGAGGGACTGGAGCTCCTACAATGAGCAGTTCTTC. Translating gives CSAPRDWSSYNEQFF.

A few counts support this clonotype. The chain joins TRBV9 to TRBJ2-1; 10 bases agree with TRBD2. CDR1 is SGDLS, CDR2 YYNGEE, per germline. V shed 0 bases and J 6 bases; nucleotides not matched to a gene: 12. The CDR3 loop spans 18 amino acids. CDR3 region: CASSVVGASGGALNEQFF. CDR3 coding DNA: TGTGCCAGCAGCGTAGTAGGGGCGAGCGGGGGGGCCCTCAATGAGCAGTTCTTC.

The chain couples TRBV11-2 to TRBJ2-7, with TRBD1 matching 7 bases. Trimming cost V 5 bases and J 7 bases; bases outside gene matches: 14. This CDR3 is built from 15 residues. Germline V gene lookup returns CDR1 SGHAT and CDR2 FQNNGV. For the CDR3, the DNA is TGTGCCAGCAGCCTCGTCGGGGACAGTAACAATGAGCAGTACTTC. Protein: CASSLVGDSNNEQYF.

This clonotype was counted only a few times. The J gene is TRBJ2-3, the V gene TRBV20-1; 7 bases are a match to TRBD2. V trimming: 4 bases; J trimming: 4 bases; junction bases outside the gene matches: 8. The CDR3 contains 14 residues. The germline V gene encodes CDR1 DFQATT and CDR2 SNEGSKA (reference sequence). CDR3 region: CSATRLAGADTQYF. CDR3 nucleotide sequence: TGCAGTGCTACCCGACTAGCTGGCGCAGATACGCAGTATTTT.

The chain is built from TRBV6-2 or TRBV6-3 and TRBJ2-3, with D possibly matching TRBD1 (5 bases). The CDR3 runs 14 residues. CDR1 and CDR2 from the germline V gene are MNHEY and SVGEGT. Deletions cut 4 bases from V and 0 bases from J, with 8 bases between. The DNA of the CDR3 is TGTGCCAGCAGTTCCTGGGGCAGCACAGATACGCAGTATTTT. This translates into CASSSWGSTDTQYF.

The genes are TRBV24-1 and TRBJ2-3; D is possibly TRBD2 (6 bases). From germline, CDR1 is KGHDR and CDR2 SFDVKD. This CDR3 comprises 16 residues. V was trimmed by 4 bases and J by 0 bases, leaving 13 bases between them. The CDR3 sequence is CATSDAGLSSTDTQYF. In nucleotides, the CDR3 is TGTGCCACCAGTGACGCCGGACTATCCAGCACAGATACGCAGTATTTT.

The chain couples TRBV3-1 to TRBJ2-6, with 10 bases lining up with TRBD2. Germline V gene sequence: CDR1 LGHDT, CDR2 YNNKEL (reference sequence). V shed 4 bases, J shed 0 bases, and the junction held 9 bases outside the gene matches. CDR3 length: 19 residues. The CDR3 DNA reads TGTGCCAGCAGCCCTGAGATCGGACTAGCGGACTCTGGGGCCAACGTCCTGACTTTC. As protein: CASSPEIGLADSGANVLTF.

Concerning this clonotype: A read error is possible here, since a much larger clone lies one base away. This chain uses TRBV29-1 with TRBJ2-5; TRBD2 might be the D (6 bases). V shed 0 bases and J shed 11 bases, with 22 bases lying between them. The germline V gene encodes CDR1 SQVTM and CDR2 ANQGSEA. The CDR3 sequence is 15 residues long. For the CDR3, the DNA is TGCAGCGTTGAAGACCTGGGACGCTCCCGGAGGGAGCAGTACTTC. Amino acids: CSVEDLGRSRREQYF.

The chain employs TRBV20-1 and TRBJ2-1; D may be TRBD1 or TRBD2 (6 bases each). The CDR3 sequence is 16 residues long. Per the germline V gene, CDR1 is DFQATT and CDR2 is SNEGSKA (reference sequence). V dropped 5 bases and J dropped 0 bases, with 17 bases sitting between them. The CDR3 reads CSAPLGGQSSYNEQFF. As DNA, the CDR3 is TGCAGTGCTCCTTTAGGGGGGCAGAGCTCCTACAATGAGCAGTTCTTC.

This clonotype has a handful of counts. The CDR3 DNA follows: TGTGCCAGCAGCTTTTCATCCGGGACTAGCGGGGATCATGGTACGCAGTATTTT. Its translation: CASSFSSGTSGDHGTQYF. The chain is built from TRBV13 and TRBJ2-3, with TRBD2 matching over 13 bases. V trimming: 3 bases; J trimming: 8 bases; junction bases outside the gene matches: 14. In germline, CDR1 is PRHDT, CDR2 FYEKMQ (reference sequence). CDR3 size: 18 residues.